A single sample gave rise to the 11 T cell receptor beta chains below, sequenced in a study of shared clonotypes between healthy human individuals. Libraries were prepared by immunoSEQ multiplex PCR; TCRdb keeps only in-frame clonotypes and omits some of them. The table records more than 2 million clones, 85% to 95% of them present only once. Terminally differentiated effector memory CD45RA+ cells were left out of the naive CD8 fraction, which was CD45RO-negative and positively selected for CCR7. Sequenced sample: naive CD8+ T cells from PBMCs. These receptors were collected from a man between 18 and 29 years old in good health. Some clones in this sample may be carry-over from other donors' samples.

The CDR3 coding sequence is TGTGCCAGCAGTGCCGGGGTTCTTGTCTCCTACGAGCAGTACTTC. Amino acid sequence: CASSAGVLVSYEQYF. The chain employs TRBV6-1 and TRBJ2-7; D is perhaps TRBD2 (5 bases). The germline CDR1 and CDR2 sequences are MNHNS and SASEGT. Trimming took off 4 bases at V and 0 bases at J, with 13 bases between the two ends. The CDR3 contains 15 residues.

The gene calls are TRBV28 and TRBJ2-1; D is perhaps TRBD1 (7 bases). CDR1 and CDR2 (germline): MDHEN, SYDVKM. Trimming took off 4 bases at V and 2 bases at J, with 9 bases between the two ends. The CDR3 totals 14 residues. CDR3 sequence reads: CASSSGGPYNEQFF. The CDR3 DNA follows: TGTGCCAGCAGTTCAGGGGGGCCCTACAATGAGCAGTTCTTC.

The chain links TRBV4-1 to TRBJ2-1; D gene unclear. Germline values: CDR1 MGHRA, CDR2 YSYEKL. The CDR3 is 12 residues long. Trimming removed 4 bases at V and 12 bases at J, with 13 bases between. The CDR3 DNA reads as TGCGCCAGCAGCCCGTTTGGTGGAGCGCAGTTCTTC. It translates to CASSPFGGAQFF.

The CDR3 DNA reads as TGTGCCAGCAGCTTGGGGCTAGCGGGAGGGCCTGAAAACATTCAGTACTTC. Translated, it gives CASSLGLAGGPENIQYF. J is TRBJ2-4 and V is TRBV5-4, with 12 bases matching TRBD2. V shed 0 bases, J shed 5 bases, and the junction held 6 bases outside the gene matches. The CDR3 is made up of 17 amino acids. CDR1 is SGHNT and CDR2 is YYREEE in the germline V gene (reference sequence).

This clone appeared a single time. The chain couples TRBV11-2 to TRBJ2-7, with unresolved D. Trimming stripped 4 bases from V and 7 bases from J, with 17 bases between. This CDR3 is built from 14 residues. Germline loops: CDR1 SGHAT, CDR2 FQNNGV. The CDR3 is CASSSQNLGWEQYF. The CDR3 DNA follows: TGTGCCAGCAGCTCCCAAAACCTCGGATGGGAGCAGTACTTC. The complete variable domain, with remaining parts taken from reference TRBV11-2 and TRBJ2-7, reads EAGVAQSPRYKIIEKRQSVAFWCNPISGHATLYWYQQILGQGPKLLIQFQNNGVVDDSQLPKDRFSAERLKGVDSTLKIQPAKLEDSAVYLCASSSQNLGWEQYFGPGTRLTVT.

The chain uses TRBV19 and TRBJ2-2, with D possibly matching TRBD1 (5 bases). Deletions cut 6 bases from V and 4 bases from J, with 15 bases between. This CDR3 comprises 15 residues. Germline lookup yields CDR1 LNHDA and CDR2 SQIVND (reference sequence). In nucleotides, the CDR3 is TGTGCCAGTAGCCCTACAGGAGTGGGCACCGGGGAGCTGTTTTTT. As protein: CASSPTGVGTGELFF.

This chain connects TRBV5-6 to TRBJ2-7; 13 nucleotides agree with TRBD2. The germline V gene encodes CDR1 SGHDT and CDR2 YYEEEE. CDR3 length: 14 amino acids. Germline trimming cut 4 bases from V and 5 bases from J; bases unmatched to any gene: 3. In DNA form, the CDR3 reads TGTGCCAGCAGCGGACTAGCGGGAGAGGACGAGCAGTACTTC. Protein: CASSGLAGEDEQYF.

A few counts support this clone. The chain uses TRBV6-6 and TRBJ1-1, with 10 bases that match TRBD1. Germline V lookup: CDR1 MNHNY, CDR2 SVGAGI (reference sequence). V shed 6 bases, J shed 4 bases, and the junction held 11 bases outside the gene matches. The CDR3 sequence is 16 residues long. CDR3 in amino acids: CASSPTDRGHTTEAFF. The CDR3 region has the DNA TGTGCCAGCAGCCCAACCGACAGGGGGCATACCACTGAAGCTTTCTTT.

The rearrangement uses TRBV27 and TRBJ2-1; tentatively, D is TRBD2 (6 bases). Trimming removed 5 bases at V and 0 bases at J, with 14 bases between. The CDR3 is 16 amino acids. Germline lookup yields CDR1 MNHEY and CDR2 SMNVEV (reference sequence). The chain's CDR3 is CASSRPAGSSYNEQFF. The CDR3 DNA is TGTGCCAGCAGTCGACCAGCGGGCAGCTCCTACAATGAGCAGTTCTTC.

The chain employs TRBV13 and TRBJ2-5, with 7 bases fitting TRBD1. Germline assignment: CDR1 PRHDT and CDR2 FYEKMQ (reference sequence). This CDR3 has 15 amino acids. The ends lost 5 bases at V and 0 bases at J; junction bases unmatched: 6. As DNA, the CDR3 is TGTGCCAGCAGCCCCCGGGACAGCAACCAAGAGACCCAGTACTTC. Translating gives CASSPRDSNQETQYF.

The chain employs TRBV11-2 and TRBJ1-1, with a weak D call TRBD1 (6 bases). The CDR3 contains 12 residues. The V and J ends lost 6 bases and 8 bases respectively, with 13 bases between them. Germline CDR1 is SGHAT and CDR2 is FQNNGV. The CDR3 coding sequence is TGTGCCAGCAGTATGGACAGCCCAGAAGCTTTCTTT. It codes for CASSMDSPEAFF.